This T cell receptor (beta chain) emerged from a study of T cell repertoires in cytomegalovirus infection. TCRdb independently ran MiXCR on the reads; one entry per CDR3 protein. This sample yields about 740,000 distinct CDR3 sequences, of which roughly 36% are seen a single time; roughly 2.8% belongs to the top ten. The CDR3 spans 14 residues. Trimming took 5 bases from V and 6 from J; bases not matched to a gene: 8. Germline loops: CDR1 ENHRY, CDR2 SYGVKD. V usage is TRBV10-3 and J usage is TRBJ1-2, with TRBD1 identical over 8 bases. Input material: PBMCs. This receptor was identified in a human donor in good health (CMV status not recorded). Some clones in this sample may be carry-over from other donors' samples. CDR3 nucleotide sequence: TGTGCCATCAGTTGGGAGGGACAGGATCATGGCTACACCTTC. Translating gives CAISWEGQDHGYTF.